A single sample is the source of the 3 T cell receptor beta chains below, sequenced in a study of response to subunit inactivated influenza vaccine. Each CDR3 protein gets one entry after TCRdb re-called the RT-PCR reads with MiXCR. The sample lists about 520,000 distinct CDR3 sequences, about 7.2% occurring once. The material was PBMCs from blood, obtained less than 25 months after vaccination. The receptors stem from a man between 50 and 69 years old who received an inactivated influenza vaccine.

As for this clonotype: Given a much more abundant clone one base away, this may be a read error. The rearrangement uses TRBV7-8 and TRBJ1-5; D is perhaps TRBD1 (6 bases). The CDR3 has 14 residues. V lost 6 bases and J 5 bases, leaving 14 bases between the germline ends. The germline CDR1 and CDR2 sequences are SGHVS and FQNEAQ. The CDR3 nucleotides are TGTGCCAGCAGTCTCGACAAGGGGGATCAGCCCCAGCATTTT. It yields the protein CASSLDKGDQPQHF.

This clonotype was observed at least ten times. The chain has TRBV4-2 and TRBJ2-2; D is possibly TRBD1 (6 bases). V was shortened by 4 bases and J by 3 bases, with 18 bases between the two germline ends. CDR3 length: 17 residues. In germline, CDR1 is LGHNA, CDR2 YNFKEQ. The CDR3: CASSPTQQGSYTGELFF. Here the CDR3 DNA reads TGTGCCAGCAGCCCCACCCAGCAGGGGAGTTACACCGGGGAGCTGTTTTTT.

This clonotype was counted only a few times. This chain joins TRBV20-1 and TRBJ2-7; 14 bases are shared with TRBD2. The CDR3 has 14 residues. Losses at the gene ends were 4 bases for V and 5 bases for J; bases not matched to a gene: 4. Germline CDR1 reads DFQATT; CDR2 reads SNEGSKA (reference sequence). This CDR3 is CSAMTSGGANEQYF. In DNA, the CDR3 is TGCAGTGCTATGACTAGCGGGGGGGCCAACGAGCAGTACTTC.